This is a list of T cell receptor beta chains from one sample in a study of blood T cell repertoires in COVID-19. The data were produced by immunoSEQ multiplex PCR, yet TCRdb's version contains in-frame clones alone and is incomplete. The repertoire includes about 59,000 clones, 73% of them detected once, and roughly 14% sits in the top ten. Material: peripheral blood. The receptors stem from a woman aged 70-85 years with acute or convalescent COVID-19. CDR3s include the opening cysteine and the closing phenylalanine or tryptophan. Fields, in order: CDR3 protein, CDR3 DNA, D gene, clone size, V gene, J gene. The D gene is left open where the match is weak. Expanded clones get a size class; other rows say once, few or many, or leave the size out.

cdr3_aa: CASSRGPEDYGYTF; cdr3_nt: TGTGCCAGCAGCCGCGGCCCGGAGGACTATGGCTACACCTTC; d_call: .; clone_size: .; v_call: TRBV9; j_call: TRBJ1-2
cdr3_aa: CASSWLGRTSAYNEQFF; cdr3_nt: TGTGCCAGCAGCTGGCTCGGAAGGACTAGCGCCTACAATGAGCAGTTCTTC; d_call: TRBD2; clone_size: .; v_call: TRBV7-9; j_call: TRBJ2-1
cdr3_aa: CASLASGTLMNTEAFF; cdr3_nt: TGTGCCAGTCTGGCCTCAGGCACTCTCATGAACACTGAAGCTTTCTTT; d_call: .; clone_size: .; v_call: TRBV19; j_call: TRBJ1-1
cdr3_aa: CASSPQAQSSSGNTIYF; cdr3_nt: TGTGCCAGCAGCCCTCAAGCGCAATCGAGCTCTGGAAACACCATATATTTT; d_call: .; clone_size: .; v_call: TRBV7-9; j_call: TRBJ1-3
cdr3_aa: CASSPRGKAGGETQYF; cdr3_nt: TGTGCCAGCTCACCACGCGGGAAAGCGGGGGGAGAGACCCAGTACTTC; d_call: TRBD2; clone_size: .; v_call: TRBV18; j_call: TRBJ2-5
cdr3_aa: CASSYLGTGGSGYTF; cdr3_nt: TGTGCCAGCAGTTACCTCGGGACAGGGGGCTCTGGCTACACCTTC; d_call: TRBD1; clone_size: few; v_call: TRBV6-5; j_call: TRBJ1-2
cdr3_aa: CASSRRDSPVGEQFF; cdr3_nt: TGCGCCAGCAGTCGCCGGGACAGTCCCGTGGGTGAGCAGTTCTTC; d_call: TRBD1; clone_size: .; v_call: TRBV5-1; j_call: TRBJ2-1
cdr3_aa: CASREGVGGEGGYGYTF; cdr3_nt: TGTGCCAGCAGGGAAGGTGTAGGGGGCGAGGGGGGATATGGCTACACCTTC; d_call: TRBD1; clone_size: few; v_call: TRBV11-2; j_call: TRBJ1-2
cdr3_aa: CASSIGGTSLPGEQFF; cdr3_nt: TGTGCCAGTAGTATAGGTGGGACTAGCCTACCGGGTGAGCAGTTCTTC; d_call: TRBD2; clone_size: .; v_call: TRBV19; j_call: TRBJ2-1
cdr3_aa: CASSQGTSYNEQFF; cdr3_nt: TGTGCCAGCAGCCAAGGGACTAGCTACAATGAGCAGTTCTTC; d_call: TRBD2; clone_size: .; v_call: TRBV3-1/TRBV3-2; j_call: TRBJ2-1
cdr3_aa: CASSLREDSGYTF; cdr3_nt: TGTGCCAGCAGCCTCCGGGAAGATAGCGGCTACACCTTC; d_call: .; clone_size: .; v_call: TRBV6-5; j_call: TRBJ1-2
cdr3_aa: CASSSGTAFNTEAFF; cdr3_nt: TGTGCCAGCAGCTCCGGGACAGCCTTTAACACTGAAGCTTTCTTT; d_call: TRBD1; clone_size: .; v_call: TRBV7-9; j_call: TRBJ1-1
cdr3_aa: CASSYGRLGGYTF; cdr3_nt: TGTGCCAGCAGTTACGGTCGTCTAGGTGGCTACACCTTC; d_call: .; clone_size: .; v_call: TRBV6-5; j_call: TRBJ1-2
cdr3_aa: CASSDSTGVNTGELFF; cdr3_nt: TGTGCCAGCAGCGACTCAACAGGGGTAAACACCGGGGAGCTGTTTTTT; d_call: TRBD1; clone_size: .; v_call: TRBV9; j_call: TRBJ2-2
cdr3_aa: CSVRDRVTEAFF; cdr3_nt: TGCAGCGTCCGGGACAGGGTCACTGAAGCTTTCTTT; d_call: TRBD1; clone_size: .; v_call: TRBV29-1; j_call: TRBJ1-1
cdr3_aa: CASSLATGAPGANVLTF; cdr3_nt: TGTGCCAGCAGCTTGGCTACGGGAGCTCCTGGGGCCAACGTCCTGACTTTC; d_call: .; clone_size: .; v_call: TRBV5-4; j_call: TRBJ2-6
cdr3_aa: CASSPNEDSPLHF; cdr3_nt: TGTGCCAGCTCACCAAACGAGGATTCACCCCTCCACTTT; d_call: .; clone_size: .; v_call: TRBV18; j_call: TRBJ1-6
cdr3_aa: CATSDPRLAGSDTQYF; cdr3_nt: TGTGCCACCAGTGACCCCCGACTAGCGGGGAGCGATACGCAGTATTTT; d_call: TRBD2; clone_size: few; v_call: TRBV24-1; j_call: TRBJ2-3
cdr3_aa: CASSPTSTGTVVDTEAFF; cdr3_nt: TGTGCCAGTAGTCCAACATCGACAGGGACGGTGGTTGACACTGAAGCTTTCTTT; d_call: TRBD1; clone_size: .; v_call: TRBV19; j_call: TRBJ1-1
cdr3_aa: CASSRDENTEAFF; cdr3_nt: TGTGCCAGCAGCCGGGATGAGAACACTGAAGCTTTCTTT; d_call: .; clone_size: .; v_call: TRBV6-4; j_call: TRBJ1-1
cdr3_aa: CASSLQQNEKLFF; cdr3_nt: TGTGCCAGCAGCTTACAGCAGAATGAAAAACTGTTTTTT; d_call: .; clone_size: .; v_call: TRBV5-6; j_call: TRBJ1-4
cdr3_aa: CASSLGPGQQRGELFF; cdr3_nt: TGTGCCAGCAGCTTAGGGCCGGGACAGCAAAGAGGGGAGCTGTTTTTT; d_call: TRBD1; clone_size: .; v_call: TRBV7-6; j_call: TRBJ2-2
cdr3_aa: CASSPPQRGYGETQYF; cdr3_nt: TGTGCCAGCTCACCACCCCAGCGGGGGTACGGAGAGACCCAGTACTTC; d_call: TRBD2; clone_size: .; v_call: TRBV18; j_call: TRBJ2-5
cdr3_aa: CASSSQGTSNTEAFF; cdr3_nt: TGTGCCAGCAGCTCACAGGGGACATCGAACACTGAAGCTTTCTTT; d_call: TRBD1; clone_size: .; v_call: TRBV11-2; j_call: TRBJ1-1
cdr3_aa: CASSLDFSGTQYF; cdr3_nt: TGTGCCAGCAGCTTAGATTTTTCGGGTACGCAGTATTTT; d_call: .; clone_size: few; v_call: TRBV11-2; j_call: TRBJ2-3
cdr3_aa: CASSVAADRAAYEQYF; cdr3_nt: TGTGCCAGCAGCGTAGCTGCCGACAGGGCAGCCTACGAGCAGTACTTC; d_call: TRBD1; clone_size: .; v_call: TRBV9; j_call: TRBJ2-7
cdr3_aa: CASSLGGDPYNEQFF; cdr3_nt: TGCGCCAGCAGCTTGGGGGGGGATCCCTACAATGAGCAGTTCTTC; d_call: .; clone_size: once; v_call: TRBV5-1; j_call: TRBJ2-1
cdr3_aa: CASSFGQGADQPQHF; cdr3_nt: TGCGCCAGCAGCTTCGGACAGGGGGCTGATCAGCCCCAGCATTTT; d_call: TRBD1; clone_size: .; v_call: TRBV5-1; j_call: TRBJ1-5
cdr3_aa: CASSSAGSALYNSPLHF; cdr3_nt: TGTGCCAGTAGTTCCGCCGGTAGTGCCCTCTATAATTCACCCCTCCACTTT; d_call: .; clone_size: many; v_call: TRBV19; j_call: TRBJ1-6
cdr3_aa: CASSLAWTGYEQYF; cdr3_nt: TGCGCCAGCAGCTTGGCCTGGACAGGCTACGAGCAGTACTTC; d_call: TRBD1; clone_size: .; v_call: TRBV5-1; j_call: TRBJ2-7
cdr3_aa: CASSLKGETDTQYF; cdr3_nt: TGTGCCAGCAGCTTGAAAGGGGAAACAGATACGCAGTATTTT; d_call: .; clone_size: .; v_call: TRBV5-4; j_call: TRBJ2-3
cdr3_aa: CASSLVGGETQYF; cdr3_nt: TGTGCCAGCAGCTTGGTGGGCGGGGAGACCCAGTACTTC; d_call: .; clone_size: .; v_call: TRBV6-6; j_call: TRBJ2-5
cdr3_aa: CASSLFQEGTGTEAFF; cdr3_nt: TGTGCCAGCAGCTTGTTCCAGGAAGGGACAGGTACTGAAGCTTTCTTT; d_call: TRBD1; clone_size: .; v_call: TRBV5-4; j_call: TRBJ1-1
cdr3_aa: CASSLPMNTEAFF; cdr3_nt: TGTGCCAGCAGCCTCCCTATGAACACTGAAGCTTTCTTT; d_call: .; clone_size: once; v_call: TRBV5-5; j_call: TRBJ1-1
cdr3_aa: CAITETRSGNTIYF; cdr3_nt: TGTGCCATCACCGAGACACGATCTGGAAACACCATATATTTT; d_call: .; clone_size: .; v_call: TRBV10-3; j_call: TRBJ1-3
cdr3_aa: CASSLEGVTDTQYF; cdr3_nt: TGTGCCAGCAGCTTAGAAGGGGTCACAGATACGCAGTATTTT; d_call: .; clone_size: .; v_call: TRBV7-9; j_call: TRBJ2-3
cdr3_aa: CASSEGEDSQHF; cdr3_nt: TGTGCCAGCAGCGAAGGGGAGGATTCCCAGCATTTT; d_call: .; clone_size: .; v_call: TRBV12-3/TRBV12-4; j_call: TRBJ1-5
cdr3_aa: CASSEGLAFGNEQFF; cdr3_nt: TGCGCCAGCAGTGAAGGACTAGCCTTTGGGAATGAGCAGTTCTTC; d_call: TRBD2; clone_size: .; v_call: TRBV10-1; j_call: TRBJ2-1
cdr3_aa: CASSLGGHLNEGGYTF; cdr3_nt: TGTGCCAGCAGCTTAGGTGGCCACCTAAACGAGGGTGGCTACACCTTC; d_call: .; clone_size: .; v_call: TRBV7-7; j_call: TRBJ1-2
cdr3_aa: CASRGGGRNSPLHF; cdr3_nt: TGTGCCTCCAGAGGGGGGGGGCGAAATTCACCCCTCCACTTT; d_call: .; clone_size: .; v_call: TRBV30; j_call: TRBJ1-6
cdr3_aa: CASSLAPGQNTGELFF; cdr3_nt: TGTGCCAGCAGCTTGGCTCCGGGACAGAACACCGGGGAGCTGTTTTTT; d_call: .; clone_size: .; v_call: TRBV5-4; j_call: TRBJ2-2
cdr3_aa: CSASGAGERQPQHF; cdr3_nt: TGCAGTGCTAGTGGGGCAGGGGAGCGTCAGCCCCAGCATTTT; d_call: .; clone_size: .; v_call: TRBV20-1; j_call: TRBJ1-5
cdr3_aa: CASSTGGEGETQYF; cdr3_nt: TGTGCCAGCAGTACGGGAGGGGAGGGGGAGACCCAGTACTTC; d_call: TRBD2; clone_size: .; v_call: TRBV6-5; j_call: TRBJ2-5
cdr3_aa: CASSWTGGKNSPLHF; cdr3_nt: TGTGCCAGCAGCTGGACAGGGGGAAAAAATTCACCCCTCCACTTT; d_call: TRBD1; clone_size: .; v_call: TRBV11-1; j_call: TRBJ1-6